One sample yielded the 20 T cell receptor beta chains listed below, sequenced in a study of blood T cell repertoires in COVID-19 (dated by TCRdb to the early 2020s). Library preparation employed the immunoSEQ multiplex PCR assay. Held by TCRdb, this immuneACCESS table contains in-frame sequences only and omits some clones. Under half of the omission traces to an unresolved V gene where checked; the cause of the rest is unknown. The sample table records approximately 110,000 clones; 70% to 75% of these occur just once. The top ten hold approximately 6% of the sample. The sample consisted of peripheral blood. These receptors all stem from a man at least 80 years old with COVID-19, enrolled during active disease.

This clone was recorded a few times. The chain joins TRBV6-5 to TRBJ1-3; D uncertain. The CDR3 contains 14 residues. Germline values: CDR1 MNHEY, CDR2 SVGAGI. V dropped 8 bases and J dropped 5 bases, with 16 bases sitting between them. CDR3 residues: CASGFAVGRNTIYF. The CDR3 coding sequence is TGTGCCAGCGGCTTCGCAGTTGGTCGAAACACCATATATTTT.

The rearrangement links TRBV28 to TRBJ1-2, with D possibly being TRBD1 (6 bases). V lost 6 bases and J lost 8, with 16 bases in between. This CDR3 spans 13 amino acids. The germline gives CDR1 MDHEN, CDR2 SYDVKM. The CDR3 here is CASRTGFLRGYTF. The CDR3, as DNA: TGTGCCAGCAGAACAGGGTTTTTACGGGGCTACACCTTC.

This clone was seen a handful of times. The chain combines TRBV6-5 with TRBJ1-1; TRBD1 matches at 7 bases. This CDR3 contains 14 residues. CDR1 MNHEY and CDR2 SVGAGI come from the germline V gene. V was clipped by 0 bases and J by 6 bases; unmatched bases: 4. The CDR3 spells CASSYSSTGPEAFF. CDR3 DNA sequence: TGTGCCAGCAGTTACTCTTCGACAGGGCCTGAAGCTTTCTTT.

The chain carries TRBV3-1 (or the pseudogene TRBV3-2) and TRBJ2-1; 7 bases align to TRBD2. Germline CDR1 is LGHDT and CDR2 is YNNKEL (reference sequence). V was pared by 7 bases and J by 6 bases, with 9 bases of the junction left unmatched. This CDR3 is 14 amino acids long. Here the CDR3 reads CASKKAGAGNEQFF. CDR3 in DNA: TGTGCCAGCAAAAAGGCGGGAGCAGGCAATGAGCAGTTCTTC.

V and J are TRBV28 and TRBJ2-7; 9 nucleotides agree with TRBD2. Germline CDR1 reads MDHEN; CDR2 reads SYDVKM. CDR3 length: 15 amino acids. Trimming at V came to 3 bases and at J to 2 bases, leaving 5 bases not matched to a gene. CDR3 sequence: CASSFASGITYEQYF. The CDR3 nucleotides read TGTGCCAGCAGTTTTGCTAGCGGGATAACCTACGAGCAGTACTTC.

The rearrangement links TRBV24-1 to TRBJ2-5; D gene ambiguous. Germline V CDR1 and CDR2: KGHDR, SFDVKD. The ends were cut back, 2 bases at V and 3 bases at J, with 12 bases in the middle. This CDR3 is 15 amino acids long. The DNA for the CDR3 is TGTGCCACCAGTGATTCTCGGAGAGTAGAAGAGACCCAGTACTTC. The encoded protein is CATSDSRRVEETQYF.

This clone was seen a few times. V and J are TRBV6-5 and TRBJ1-2; D remains ambiguous. CDR1 is MNHEY, CDR2 SVGAGI, per germline. V dropped 2 bases and J dropped 7 bases, with 14 bases sitting between them. The CDR3 runs to 14 residues. The CDR3 region is CASSYLPEYGGYTF. As DNA, the CDR3 is TGTGCCAGCAGTTACCTTCCCGAGTATGGTGGCTACACCTTC.

The V and J genes are TRBV7-9 and TRBJ2-1; TRBD2 is a possible D gene (7 bases). Trimming cost V 1 base and J 5 bases, with 15 bases left between them. The CDR3 totals 16 residues. Germline CDR1 and CDR2: SEHNR and FQNEAQ (reference sequence). The CDR3: CASSLGIGGAHNEQFF. The CDR3 DNA sequence: TGTGCCAGCAGCTTAGGGATTGGGGGGGCCCACAATGAGCAGTTCTTC.

The chain employs TRBV7-3 and TRBJ2-1; 15 bases are a match to TRBD2. V lost 5 bases and J lost 0; bases outside the gene matches: 8. This CDR3 is built from 19 residues. Germline CDR1 and CDR2: SGHTA and FQGTGA. The CDR3 protein is CASSPTGTSGGSSYNEQFF. CDR3 nucleotide sequence: TGTGCCAGCAGCCCAACCGGGACTAGCGGGGGGAGCTCCTACAATGAGCAGTTCTTC.

The chain employs TRBV28 and TRBJ2-5, with 8 bases lining up with TRBD1. V dropped 5 bases and J dropped 2; count of bases not matched to a gene: 7. The CDR3 runs 15 residues. Germline V lookup: CDR1 MDHEN, CDR2 SYDVKM. In DNA form, the CDR3 reads TGTGCCAGCAGTCTTACAGGGGGTATACAAGAGACCCAGTACTTC. Its protein product is CASSLTGGIQETQYF.

This clone was found once. The J gene is TRBJ1-1, the V gene TRBV7-9; unclear D gene. V lost 5 bases and J 13 bases, leaving 20 bases between the germline ends. Germline V lookup: CDR1 SEHNR, CDR2 FQNEAQ (reference sequence). There are 13 residues in the CDR3. CDR3 in amino acids: CASSKLPGGNFFF. CDR3 DNA sequence: TGTGCCAGCAGCAAGCTACCGGGAGGTAATTTTTTCTTT.

The chain is built from TRBV7-2 and TRBJ1-1, with D hard to call. Trimming took 4 bases from V and 7 from J, leaving 19 bases between them. Germline lookup yields CDR1 SGHTA and CDR2 FQGNSA. This CDR3 has 15 amino acids. CDR3 sequence reads: CASSSRTDIGVEAFF. CDR3 bases: TGTGCCAGCAGCTCACGAACAGACATAGGCGTTGAAGCTTTCTTT.

This sequence joins TRBV11-2 and TRBJ2-3; D gene uncertain. Germline V gives CDR1 SGHAT, CDR2 FQNNGV. Trimming stripped 3 bases from V and 2 bases from J, with 6 bases between. CDR3 size: 13 residues. The CDR3 sequence: CASSLTATDTQYF. CDR3 in DNA: TGTGCCAGCAGCTTGACTGCCACAGATACGCAGTATTTT.

This sequence joins TRBV4-1 and TRBJ1-4; no reliable D call. Germline V gene lookup returns CDR1 MGHRA and CDR2 YSYEKL. V lost 8 bases and J 8 bases, leaving 15 bases between the germline ends. The CDR3 extends over 13 amino acids. CDR3 protein: CASSRVGEEKLFF. CDR3 bases: TGCGCCAGCTCCCGGGTTGGAGAGGAAAAACTGTTTTTT.

This sequence joins TRBV5-8 and TRBJ2-3, with a possible D match to TRBD1 (7 bases). Germline V lookup: CDR1 SGHTS, CDR2 YDEGEE. The CDR3 runs 14 residues. Trimming left V 5 bases short and J 0 bases short, with 10 bases between. This CDR3 is CASRRDSSTDTQYF. Written as DNA, the CDR3 is TGTGCCAGCAGGCGGGACAGTAGCACAGATACGCAGTATTTT.

This chain connects TRBV4-2 to TRBJ2-5; 9 bases map to TRBD1. Looked up from germline, CDR1 is LGHNA and CDR2 is YNFKEQ. CDR3 size: 17 residues. The J segment lost 4 bases and the V segment lost 1 base, leaving 10 bases of the junction unmatched. The chain's CDR3 is CASSQVMGRTGAETQYF. In nucleotides, the CDR3 is TGTGCCAGCAGCCAAGTGATGGGGAGGACAGGGGCAGAGACCCAGTACTTC.

The genes are TRBV19 and TRBJ2-2, with TRBD1 as a possible D gene (6 bases). The germline V and J ends were trimmed by 11 bases and 3 bases, with 16 bases remaining between them. Germline-derived CDR1 and CDR2 are LNHDA and SQIVND (reference sequence). There are 14 residues in the CDR3. The CDR3 DNA follows: TGTGCCTCCACAGGGATCGGAGACACCGGGGAGCTGTTTTTT. Protein product: CASTGIGDTGELFF.

V usage is TRBV7-6 and J usage is TRBJ1-2, with a weak D call TRBD1 (5 bases). Trimming shortened V by 2 bases and J by 6 bases, and 16 bases separated the two germline ends. CDR3 length: 15 residues. Looked up from germline, CDR1 is SGHVS and CDR2 is FNYEAQ. The DNA for the CDR3 is TGTGCCAGCAGCTTAATCCGGGACGGGGGGAATGGCTACACCTTC. This translates into CASSLIRDGGNGYTF.

The chain is built from TRBV7-2 and TRBJ1-6; no clear D. The CDR3 contains 16 residues. Deletions cut 5 bases from V and 3 bases from J, with 14 bases between. Per germline, CDR1 SGHTA and CDR2 FQGNSA. CDR3 amino acids: CASSLSPLYYNSPLHF. The CDR3 DNA reads as TGTGCCAGCAGCCTGAGTCCTTTGTACTATAATTCACCCCTCCACTTT.

This clone occurred once. The rearrangement joins TRBV5-4 to TRBJ2-1; 9 bases are a match to TRBD2. Losses at the gene ends were 6 bases for V and 3 bases for J; bases not matched to a gene: 7. Per the germline V gene, CDR1 is SGHNT and CDR2 is YYREEE (reference sequence). The CDR3 totals 15 residues. DNA of the CDR3: TGTGCCAGCACCTACACTAGCGGGCTCTACAATGAGCAGTTCTTC. This encodes CASTYTSGLYNEQFF.